Listed below are T cell receptor beta chains from one sample, sequenced in a study of identical twins. TCRdb re-derived calls from the 5' RACE reads in MiXCR, one entry per CDR3 protein. The table lists around 370,000 distinct CDR3 sequences, roughly 9% of them singletons. Sequenced material: naive T cells sorted from blood. Source of these receptors: a woman aged 50 to 65 in good health. Each CDR3 is given with its conserved first and last residue. A D gene is named only where the DNA matches it firmly. Rows give clone size only sometimes, using once, few, many, or a class for an expanded clone.

V	size	J	D	CDR3	DNA
TRBV28	NA	TRBJ2-1	NA	CASRPKKGSGLPYNEQFF	TGTGCCAGCAGACCTAAAAAGGGATCGGGACTCCCCTACAATGAGCAGTTCTTC
TRBV5-1	NA	TRBJ2-7	NA	CASSIARSSYEQYF	TGCGCCAGCAGCATCGCTAGGAGCTCCTACGAGCAGTACTTC
TRBV5-1	few	TRBJ1-1	NA	CASSLWVNTEAFF	TGCGCCAGCAGCTTGTGGGTGAACACTGAAGCTTTCTTT
TRBV3-1	few	TRBJ2-2	TRBD2	CASSQDNRLAGGPEELFF	TGTGCCAGCAGCCAAGATAATAGGCTAGCGGGAGGGCCGGAGGAGCTGTTTTTT
TRBV5-1	NA	TRBJ2-3	TRBD1	CASSPRQGDGTQYF	TGCGCCAGCAGCCCGAGACAGGGAGATGGTACGCAGTATTTT
TRBV5-5	NA	TRBJ2-7	NA	CASSGLGVHEQYF	TGTGCCAGCAGCGGACTGGGGGTCCACGAGCAGTACTTC
TRBV24-1	NA	TRBJ2-3	NA	CATSDPIQGLPQYF	TGTGCCACCAGTGACCCGATACAGGGCCTACCGCAGTATTTT
TRBV11-2	many	TRBJ2-3	NA	CASSATSTDTQYF	TGTGCCAGCAGCGCTACTAGCACAGATACGCAGTATTTT
TRBV7-2	many	TRBJ2-7	NA	CASSLGGSRSEQYF	TGTGCCAGCAGCTTAGGTGGTAGCAGGTCCGAGCAGTACTTC
TRBV2	many	TRBJ1-2	NA	CASRAVRVVYTF	TGTGCCAGCAGAGCTGTTCGGGTAGTCTACACCTTC
TRBV15	few	TRBJ2-1	NA	CATSRMQGDEQFF	TGTGCCACCAGCAGGATGCAAGGGGATGAGCAGTTCTTC
TRBV12-3/TRBV12-4	many	TRBJ1-4	TRBD1	CASSLIIRVGQAHEKLFF	TGTGCCAGCAGTTTAATTATTCGGGTTGGACAGGCTCATGAAAAACTGTTTTTT
TRBV7-2	many	TRBJ2-7	NA	CASSPQTGSYEQYF	TGTGCCAGCAGCCCCCAGACAGGCTCCTACGAGCAGTACTTC
TRBV11-3	few	TRBJ1-1	NA	CASSAIRNTEAFF	TGTGCCAGCAGCGCTATAAGGAACACTGAAGCTTTCTTT
TRBV6-2/TRBV6-3	many	TRBJ1-2	NA	CASSERGIYGYTF	TGTGCCAGCAGTGAAAGAGGGATCTATGGCTACACCTTC
TRBV27	NA	TRBJ2-1	TRBD2	CASKLAVGYNEQFF	TGTGCCAGCAAGCTAGCGGTGGGGTACAATGAGCAGTTCTTC
TRBV10-3	many	TRBJ2-2	NA	CATRTGGTGELFF	TGTGCCACGAGGACAGGAGGGACCGGGGAGCTGTTTTTT
TRBV20-1	few	TRBJ1-2	NA	CSARGGDALLGYTF	TGCAGTGCTAGAGGTGGGGATGCCTTATTGGGCTACACCTTC
TRBV6-5	NA	TRBJ2-7	TRBD2	CASRLEGGALYEQYF	TGTGCCAGCAGGTTGGAGGGAGGGGCCCTCTACGAGCAGTACTTC
TRBV6-6	NA	TRBJ2-3	TRBD1	CASSYETGGIRDTQYF	TGTGCCAGCAGTTACGAGACAGGGGGCATCAGAGATACGCAGTATTTT
TRBV7-2	few	TRBJ2-7	NA	CASSPPGVYEQYF	TGTGCCAGCAGCCCGCCCGGAGTCTACGAGCAGTACTTC
TRBV18	NA	TRBJ2-5	NA	CASSPSRNQETQYF	TGTGCCAGCTCACCCTCCCGGAACCAAGAGACCCAGTACTTC
TRBV19	few	TRBJ2-3	NA	CASSPRTYTDTQYF	TGTGCCAGTAGTCCCCGGACCTACACAGATACGCAGTATTTT
TRBV12-3/TRBV12-4	few	TRBJ2-1	NA	CASSQGREPYNEQFF	TGTGCCAGCAGTCAAGGAAGGGAACCCTACAATGAGCAGTTCTTC
TRBV20-1	few	TRBJ2-1	TRBD2	CSARPGLGTHNEQFF	TGCAGTGCACGTCCGGGACTAGGGACTCACAATGAGCAGTTCTTC
TRBV5-1	few	TRBJ2-5	TRBD2	CASSLAAGETQYF	TGCGCCAGCAGCTTGGCAGCGGGGGAGACCCAGTACTTC
TRBV5-6	many	TRBJ2-1	NA	CASSLSGQGNYNEQFF	TGTGCCAGCAGCTTGTCCGGGCAGGGCAACTACAATGAGCAGTTCTTC
TRBV27	many	TRBJ1-2	NA	CASSLLALGGGGYTF	TGTGCCAGCAGTTTATTGGCACTGGGAGGAGGCGGCTACACCTTC
TRBV12-3/TRBV12-4	many	TRBJ1-3	NA	CASSAPGRSYGNTIYF	TGTGCCAGCAGTGCTCCGGGACGATCATACGGAAACACCATATATTTT
TRBV27	many	TRBJ2-5	NA	CASSSRQVQETQYF	TGTGCCAGCAGTTCAAGACAAGTCCAAGAGACCCAGTACTTC
TRBV28	many	TRBJ2-1	NA	CASSPEDVQENEQFF	TGTGCCAGCAGTCCCGAGGACGTACAGGAAAATGAGCAGTTCTTC
TRBV11-2	many	TRBJ2-1	NA	CASSQGNNEQFF	TGTGCCAGCAGCCAAGGGAACAATGAGCAGTTCTTC
TRBV20-1	few	TRBJ2-7	TRBD2	CSAREAPRLAGAYEQYF	TGCAGTGCTAGAGAGGCCCCGCGGCTAGCGGGTGCCTACGAGCAGTACTTC
TRBV11-1	NA	TRBJ2-1	NA	CASSQSGNPNEQFF	TGTGCCAGCAGTCAATCGGGAAATCCGAATGAGCAGTTCTTC
TRBV29-1	NA	TRBJ2-7	NA	CSVEDDRYEQYF	TGCAGCGTTGAAGATGACCGTTACGAGCAGTACTTC
TRBV19	NA	TRBJ1-4	TRBD1	CASSSDREGEKLFF	TGTGCCAGTAGCTCTGACAGGGAGGGCGAAAAACTGTTTTTT
TRBV10-3	many	TRBJ2-2	TRBD2	CAISGTSGSNTGELFF	TGTGCCATCAGTGGAACTAGCGGATCGAACACCGGGGAGCTGTTTTTT
TRBV5-1	few	TRBJ2-2	TRBD1	CASSDRDRSTGELFF	TGCGCCAGCAGCGACCGGGACAGGTCCACCGGGGAGCTGTTTTTT
TRBV7-6	few	TRBJ1-6	TRBD1	CASRTGTGNSPLHF	TGTGCCAGCAGAACCGGGACAGGGAATTCACCCCTCCACTTT
TRBV7-2	many	TRBJ1-4	TRBD1	CASSTGGNEKLFF	TGTGCCAGCAGCACAGGGGGGAATGAAAAACTGTTTTTT
TRBV6-1	many	TRBJ2-1	NA	CASRKDRLNSYNEQFF	TGTGCCAGCAGGAAGGACAGACTGAATTCCTACAATGAGCAGTTCTTC
TRBV29-1	many	TRBJ1-1	NA	CSVQPSLGNTEAFF	TGCAGCGTCCAGCCCTCTCTAGGGAACACTGAAGCTTTCTTT
TRBV27	few	TRBJ1-6	NA	CASRMPQYNSPLHF	TGTGCCAGCAGGATGCCGCAATATAATTCACCCCTCCACTTT
TRBV19	NA	TRBJ2-7	NA	CASSIGVSSYEQYF	TGTGCCAGTAGTATCGGGGTCAGTTCATACGAGCAGTACTTC
TRBV29-1	many	TRBJ2-2	TRBD2	CSVRDYSTGELFF	TGCAGCGTCCGGGACTATTCCACCGGGGAGCTGTTTTTT